This entry lists 30 T cell receptor beta chains sequenced from one sample in a study of blood T cell repertoires in COVID-19. Sequenced by immunoSEQ multiplex PCR; TCRdb stores in-frame clones only, minus some. The table has over 130,000 clones, about four fifths seen once. Sequencing was performed on peripheral blood. The origin of the receptors is an older woman with acute or convalescent COVID-19.

CDR3: CASSPWTSETQYF. In nucleotides, the CDR3 is TGTGCCAGCAGCCCGTGGACTAGCGAGACCCAGTACTTC. The chain joins TRBV7-2 to TRBJ2-5; 8 nucleotides agree with TRBD2. The V gene end was trimmed by 5 bases and the J gene end by 5 bases; junction bases not matched to a gene: 4. Germline-derived CDR1 and CDR2 are SGHTA and FQGNSA. The CDR3 sequence is 13 residues long.

This clone showed up just once. V gene TRBV3-1 (or the pseudogene TRBV3-2) combines with J gene TRBJ2-3, with no clear D. Germline V gene data show CDR1 as LGHDT and CDR2 as YNNKEL (reference sequence). This CDR3 contains 12 residues. The V end lost 3 bases, the J end lost 5 bases, and 6 bases lay between the germline ends. CDR3 DNA sequence: TGTGCCAGCAGCCACGGTCTAGATACGCAGTATTTT. This codes for CASSHGLDTQYF.

The V and J genes are TRBV29-1 and TRBJ2-1; 8 nucleotides align to TRBD1. Germline-derived CDR1 and CDR2 are SQVTM and ANQGSEA. This CDR3 contains 13 residues. With 2 bases clipped from V and 9 bases from J, the junction kept 6 bases outside the gene matches. CDR3 protein: CSVERSGGGEQFF. Here the CDR3 DNA reads TGCAGCGTTGAAAGGTCAGGGGGCGGTGAGCAGTTCTTC.

This sequence joins TRBV5-1 and TRBJ1-2, with TRBD1 matching 7 bases. The CDR3 is 15 residues long. Germline V gene sequence: CDR1 SGHRS, CDR2 YFSETQ. V lost 3 bases to trimming and J lost 2 bases; unmatched junction nucleotides: 7. DNA for the CDR3: TGCGCCAGCAGCTCTACGGGACAGCCCAACTATGGCTACACCTTC. It is translated as CASSSTGQPNYGYTF.

This chain connects TRBV7-9 to TRBJ2-1, with D possibly TRBD2 on 5 matching bases. CDR1 is SEHNR, CDR2 FQNEAQ, per germline (reference sequence). The CDR3 is 15 residues long. The ends were cut back, 7 bases at V and 8 bases at J, with 21 bases in the middle. The CDR3 sequence: CASIRTSHSVYEQFF. The CDR3 coding sequence is TGTGCCAGCATACGGACTTCTCACTCGGTATATGAGCAGTTCTTC.

This chain links TRBV27 with TRBJ2-1; possible D gene TRBD1, 6 bases. The germline V gene encodes CDR1 MNHEY and CDR2 SMNVEV (reference sequence). With 6 bases removed from V and 6 bases from J, the gap between germline ends came to 15 bases. CDR3 length equals 14 residues. The CDR3 sequence is CASRSRDIPNEQFF. The CDR3 coding sequence is TGTGCCAGCAGATCAAGGGACATACCCAATGAGCAGTTCTTC.

This clone has just one count. The chain uses TRBV7-2 and TRBJ1-2; 8 bases map to TRBD1. This CDR3 is built from 14 residues. Trimming at V came to 5 bases and at J to 7 bases, leaving 9 bases not matched to a gene. The germline CDR1 and CDR2 sequences are SGHTA and FQGNSA. The CDR3 DNA reads TGTGCCAGCAGCGTGGGACAGGCGTCCCCTGGCTACACCTTC. This gives the protein CASSVGQASPGYTF.

The chain employs TRBV6-6 and TRBJ2-1; 8 bases map to TRBD2. The CDR3 consists of 15 residues. The V segment lost 6 bases and the J segment 5 bases; nucleotides outside the gene matches: 9. Germline V gene data show CDR1 as MNHNY and CDR2 as SVGAGI (reference sequence). The CDR3 protein is CASSPPSGWDNEQFF. The CDR3 bases are TGTGCCAGCAGCCCCCCTAGCGGGTGGGACAATGAGCAGTTCTTC.

The J gene is TRBJ2-1, the V gene TRBV14; D possibly corresponds to TRBD2 (6 bases). The germline V and J ends were trimmed by 3 bases and 0 bases, with 12 bases remaining between them. CDR3 length: 16 residues. CDR1 is SGHDN and CDR2 is FVKESK in the germline V gene. CDR3 residues: CASSQIGGVSYNEQFF. The CDR3 bases are TGTGCCAGCAGCCAGATCGGGGGAGTCTCCTACAATGAGCAGTTCTTC.

As DNA, the CDR3 is TGCGCCAGCAATTCGGGATCCCTCCTGGCTAGCGGGAGCCGGGGTGAGCAGTTCTTC. Its protein is CASNSGSLLASGSRGEQFF. The rearrangement links TRBV5-1 to TRBJ2-1; 10 bases map to TRBD2. This CDR3 contains 19 residues. Losses at the gene ends were 6 bases for V and 9 bases for J; bases not matched to a gene: 24. The germline CDR1 and CDR2 sequences are SGHRS and YFSETQ. The whole variable domain, filled in from reference TRBV5-1 and TRBJ2-1, reads KAGVTQTPRYLIKTRGQQVTLSCSPISGHRSVSWYQQTPGQGLQFLFEYFSETQRNKGNFPGRFSGRQFSNSRSEMNVSTLELGDSALYLCASNSGSLLASGSRGEQFFGPGTRLTVL.

This clone was counted only a few times. The CDR3 DNA reads TGTGCCAGCAGCCTAGGGGGGCACTATGGCTACACCTTC. As protein: CASSLGGHYGYTF. The rearrangement links TRBV11-2 to TRBJ1-2, with a possible D match to TRBD1 (6 bases). CDR3 length: 13 residues. Germline V lookup: CDR1 SGHAT, CDR2 FQNNGV. Deletions cut 5 bases from V and 3 bases from J, with 10 bases between.

This chain joins TRBV6-5 and TRBJ1-2; the D gene is possibly TRBD1 (6 bases). Trimming took off 0 bases at V and 2 bases at J, with 7 bases between the two ends. CDR3 length: 14 amino acids. CDR1 and CDR2 (germline): MNHEY, SVGAGI. The CDR3 protein is CASSYSTGNYGYTF. CDR3 in DNA: TGTGCCAGCAGTTACTCAACAGGGAACTATGGCTACACCTTC.

This chain connects TRBV9 to TRBJ2-1, with no clear D. V was clipped by 0 bases and J by 9 bases, with 16 bases between them. CDR3 size: 15 residues. Germline values: CDR1 SGDLS, CDR2 YYNGEE. CDR3 coding DNA: TGTGCCAGCAGCGTAGACCGGCCCTACCGGAGTGAGCAGTTCTTC. Residues: CASSVDRPYRSEQFF.

This clone was observed a single time. This chain joins TRBV2 and TRBJ1-1, with 10 bases lining up with TRBD1. CDR1 and CDR2 (germline): SNHLY, FYNNEI. The CDR3 is 13 amino acids. With V trimmed by 4 bases and J by 7 bases, 3 bases remained unmatched. The CDR3 reads CASSGQGAGEAFF. The DNA for the CDR3 is TGTGCCAGCAGTGGACAGGGGGCTGGTGAAGCTTTCTTT.

CDR3 nucleotides: TGTGCCAGCAGTTACGGAACAGTCCATGATAAGTCCCCCCTCCACTTT. It yields the protein CASSYGTVHDKSPLHF. V gene TRBV6-5 combines with J gene TRBJ1-6, with no clear D. With 2 bases removed from V and 13 bases from J, the gap between germline ends came to 21 bases. CDR3 size: 16 residues. Germline lookup yields CDR1 MNHEY and CDR2 SVGAGI.

The chain couples TRBV7-9 to TRBJ2-7; 9 positions agree with TRBD2. The germline V gene encodes CDR1 SEHNR and CDR2 FQNEAQ (reference sequence). The CDR3 runs 14 residues. V trimming: 5 bases; J trimming: 2 bases; junction bases outside the gene matches: 4. CDR3 sequence (DNA): TGTGCCAGCAGCCCAGTAGCGGGGGCCTACGAGCAGTACTTC. It specifies CASSPVAGAYEQYF.

The chain joins TRBV18 to TRBJ2-1; 9 bases match TRBD2. V was pared by 4 bases and J by 4 bases, with 5 bases of the junction left unmatched. Germline V gene sequence: CDR1 KGHSH, CDR2 LQKENI. The CDR3 totals 15 residues. The DNA of the CDR3 is TGTGCCAGCTCACTCAGTAGCGGGAGATACAATGAGCAGTTCTTC. Translated, it gives CASSLSSGRYNEQFF.

This clone occurred once. The CDR3 here is CASSHHPGRSDHGYTF. The CDR3 DNA is TGTGCCAGCAGTCACCATCCCGGCAGAAGCGACCATGGCTACACCTTC. The chain combines TRBV27 with TRBJ1-2; the D is unclear. From germline, CDR1 is MNHEY and CDR2 SMNVEV (reference sequence). Trimming shortened V by 5 bases and J by 6 bases, and 22 bases separated the two germline ends. The CDR3 runs 16 residues.

This clone occurred a few times. The CDR3 here is CASSGTGISYEQYF. The CDR3 DNA reads TGTGCCAGCAGCGGGACAGGGATCTCCTACGAGCAGTACTTC. The genes are TRBV11-1 and TRBJ2-7; 9 nucleotides agree with TRBD1. The trim removed 5 bases at V and 0 bases at J, leaving 2 bases unmatched. Germline CDR1 SGHAT, CDR2 FQDESV (reference sequence). The CDR3 has 14 residues.

The chain couples TRBV5-1 to TRBJ2-4; D is undetermined. Germline V lookup: CDR1 SGHRS, CDR2 YFSETQ. V shed 0 bases and J shed 1 base, with 11 bases lying between them. The CDR3 has 16 residues. CDR3 residues: CASSLDLPRAKNIQYF. For the CDR3, the DNA is TGCGCCAGCAGCTTGGATCTTCCGAGGGCCAAAAACATTCAGTACTTC.

The genes are TRBV21-1 and TRBJ2-7; the table's D call TRBD2 went unverified against the DNA. TRBV21-1 represents a pseudogene. This CDR3 has 14 residues. CDR3 DNA: TGTGCCAGCAGCAACGGGAATGACACCTACGAGCAGTACTTC. Its protein product is CASSNGNDTYEQYF.

The chain combines TRBV10-3 with TRBJ2-1; 8 positions agree with TRBD1. CDR3 length: 14 amino acids. V lost 2 bases and J lost 9; bases outside the gene matches: 6. Per germline, CDR1 ENHRY and CDR2 SYGVKD. CDR3 in amino acids: CAISEGTGGGEQFF. CDR3 nucleotides: TGTGCCATCAGTGAGGGCACAGGGGGAGGTGAGCAGTTCTTC.

The chain joins TRBV11-3 to TRBJ1-1, with unresolved D. Germline V gene lookup returns CDR1 SGHNT and CDR2 YENEEA. V lost 3 bases and J lost 1, with 6 bases in between. The CDR3 spans 13 residues. This CDR3 is CASSFRQNTEAFF. CDR3 DNA sequence: TGTGCCAGCAGCTTCCGACAGAACACTGAAGCTTTCTTT.

This clone was found a few times. V gene TRBV5-4 combines with J gene TRBJ2-1; 8 bases align to TRBD2. CDR3 length: 15 amino acids. CDR1 SGHNT and CDR2 YYREEE come from the germline V gene (reference sequence). V shed 1 base, J shed 7 bases, and the junction held 7 bases outside the gene matches. CDR3 in amino acids: CASSLTGRGGNEQFF. CDR3 DNA sequence: TGTGCCAGCAGCTTGACCGGGAGGGGGGGAAATGAGCAGTTCTTC.

This clone was seen just once. The chain carries TRBV5-1 and TRBJ2-3; D perhaps matches TRBD2 (6 bases). The ends were cut back, 3 bases at V and 10 bases at J, with 30 bases in the middle. The CDR3 loop spans 18 amino acids. Germline CDR1 reads SGHRS; CDR2 reads YFSETQ. CDR3: CASSYGGTLAATERSQYF. Here the CDR3 DNA reads TGCGCCAGCAGCTACGGGGGAACCCTAGCAGCTACGGAGCGGTCGCAGTATTTT.

The chain recombines TRBV6-5 with TRBJ2-4, with D perhaps TRBD1 (6 bases). The germline CDR1 and CDR2 sequences are MNHEY and SVGAGI. V was shortened by 1 base and J by 5 bases, with 9 bases between the two germline ends. The CDR3 loop spans 14 amino acids. CDR3 sequence: CASSYYRDQNIQYF. The CDR3, as DNA: TGTGCCAGCAGTTACTACAGGGACCAAAACATTCAGTACTTC.

The chain recombines TRBV2 with TRBJ2-7; TRBD1 is a possible D gene (5 bases). The CDR3 spans 13 residues. Trimming shortened V by 4 bases and J by 4 bases, and 11 bases separated the two germline ends. Germline-derived CDR1 and CDR2 are SNHLY and FYNNEI. CDR3 sequence: CASSAGALYEQYF. The CDR3 bases are TGTGCCAGCAGTGCTGGGGCGCTGTACGAGCAGTACTTC.

The rearrangement joins TRBV4-1 to TRBJ1-4; no clear D. CDR1 and CDR2 from the germline V gene are MGHRA and YSYEKL. The CDR3 covers 14 residues. V lost 0 bases and J lost 12, with 14 bases in between. This CDR3 reads CASSQDRSLRELFF. In nucleotides, the CDR3 is TGCGCCAGCAGCCAAGATCGCAGCCTGCGGGAACTGTTTTTT.

This sequence joins TRBV4-3 and TRBJ1-4, with D possibly TRBD1 on 5 matching bases. The germline CDR1 and CDR2 sequences are LGHNA and YSLEER. The CDR3 length is 15 residues. V was pared by 4 bases and J by 7 bases, with 16 bases between. The DNA for the CDR3 is TGCGCCAGCAGCCCTGGGACTGGAGGAGTTGAAAAACTGTTTTTT. The encoded protein is CASSPGTGGVEKLFF.

The chain couples TRBV7-2 to TRBJ1-2; 11 bases are shared with TRBD1. The CDR3 has 15 amino acids. Trimming at V came to 5 bases and at J to 5 bases, leaving 7 bases not matched to a gene. Germline V gene data show CDR1 as SGHTA and CDR2 as FQGNSA. CDR3 nucleotides: TGTGCCAGCAGCGCCAGGACAGGGGGCTCTTATGGCTACACCTTC. It is translated as CASSARTGGSYGYTF.